This T cell receptor (beta chain) was captured by sequencing in a study of CDR3 diversity in severe acne (dated by TCRdb to between 2017 and 2020). The receptor library was made with PCR. Data came from an Illumina HiSeq 2000. The public sequencing data were trimmed at Q25 with fastp and processed into clonotypes with MiXCR by TCRdb, which kept only in-frame beta chains. CDR3 protein duplicates are merged, each entry listing the most common genes and DNA. The sample profile shows under 100,000 distinct CDR3 sequences; about 52% of them were found once. The ten largest clones take up roughly 9.1% of the sample. This clonotype was counted at least ten times. It lacks a known antigen. No base-level quality is on record; no much larger clone is a single base apart. Sequences were obtained from blood. The source is a male donor in good health, serving as a control.

The CDR3 has the sequence CASSLGQGPYNEQFF. DNA sequence: TGCGCCAGCAGCTTGGGGCAGGGTCCCTACAATGAGCAGTTCTTC. The chain uses TRBV5-1 and TRBJ2-1, with TRBD1 perhaps the D gene, on 5 matching bases. The CDR3 holds 15 amino acids from the cysteine to the phenylalanine. Only the CDR3 DNA stays, 45 bases, in frame from base 1. CDR1 SGHRS and CDR2 YFSETQ are derived from the germline V gene. The junction shows trimming of 0 bases on V and 2 bases on J, plus 9 bases between the germline ends.